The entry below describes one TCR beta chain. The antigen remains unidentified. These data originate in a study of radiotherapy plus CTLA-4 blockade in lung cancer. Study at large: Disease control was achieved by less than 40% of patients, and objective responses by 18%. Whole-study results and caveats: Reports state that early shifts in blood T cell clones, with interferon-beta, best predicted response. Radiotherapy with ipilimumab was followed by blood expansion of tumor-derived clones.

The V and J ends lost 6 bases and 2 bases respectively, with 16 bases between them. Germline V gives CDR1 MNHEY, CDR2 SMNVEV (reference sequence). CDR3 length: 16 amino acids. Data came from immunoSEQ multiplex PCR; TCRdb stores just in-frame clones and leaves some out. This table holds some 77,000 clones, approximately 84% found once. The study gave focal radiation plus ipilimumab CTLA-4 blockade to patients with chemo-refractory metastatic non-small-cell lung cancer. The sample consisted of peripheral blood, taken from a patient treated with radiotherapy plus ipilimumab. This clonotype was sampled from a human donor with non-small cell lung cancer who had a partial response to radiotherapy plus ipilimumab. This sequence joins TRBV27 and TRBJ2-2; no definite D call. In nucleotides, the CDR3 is TGTGCCAGCAGGCCGGAGAGGCACACTAACACCGGGGAGCTGTTTTTT. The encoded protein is CASRPERHTNTGELFF.